This T cell receptor beta chain was found in a study of siplizumab effects on memory and regulatory T cells. Data came from immunoSEQ multiplex PCR; TCRdb stores just in-frame clones and leaves some out. In the table there are more than 90,000 clones, around 94% of which are singletons. Germline V gene lookup returns CDR1 LNHDA and CDR2 SQIVND (reference sequence). Deletions cut 4 bases from V and 7 bases from J, with 20 bases between. The CDR3 has 16 amino acids. The sample holds a few counts of this clone. The clonotype originates from a human donor in good health. The rearrangement links TRBV19 to TRBJ1-5; tentatively, D is TRBD1 (6 bases). The sample comprised non-Treg CD4+ T cells sorted from blood. CDR3 region: CASSSVGGLLGQPQHF. CDR3 DNA: TGTGCCAGTAGTAGTGTTGGGGGGCTTTTAGGACAGCCCCAGCATTTT.